The 7 T cell receptor beta chains presented below share a single source sample, sequenced in a study of blood T cells in healthy people across ages (dated by TCRdb to about 2015). Libraries were made using 5' RACE. A second PCR of roughly 7 to 11 cycles was performed with a sample-barcoded 5' primer and a J-beta primer mix. Starting from the raw public reads, TCRdb applied fastp trimming at Q25, assembled clones with MiXCR and retained in-frame beta chains. Here each entry gathers all rows of one CDR3 protein and keeps the most common genes and DNA. The sample table holds around 1,800,000 distinct CDR3 sequences, of which about two fifths were seen once. The ten largest clones add up to about 21% of the sample. Sequencing was done on a sample of blood. These TCRs come from a human donor in good health.

This clonotype was counted only a few times. The J gene is TRBJ1-1, the V gene TRBV6-4, with D uncertain. CDR3 length: 13 residues. Trimming took 8 bases from V and 1 from J, leaving 11 bases between them. Germline V gene lookup returns CDR1 MRHNA and CDR2 SNTAGT. The DNA of the CDR3 is TGTGCCAGCGCGCCCGAGGAGAACACTGAAGCTTTCTTT. Translated, it gives CASAPEENTEAFF.

This clonotype was seen a few times. The chain couples TRBV4-2 to TRBJ2-1; D is unresolved. The CDR3 runs to 15 residues. Germline V gene lookup returns CDR1 LGHNA and CDR2 YNFKEQ. V was pared by 1 base and J by 2 bases, with 9 bases between. This CDR3 is CASSQGWQAYNEQFF. DNA for the CDR3: TGTGCCAGCAGCCAAGGATGGCAGGCCTACAATGAGCAGTTCTTC.

CDR3 amino acids: CASSEDRLETQYF. The CDR3 DNA reads TGTGCCAGTAGCGAGGACAGATTAGAGACCCAGTACTTC. The chain carries TRBV19 and TRBJ2-5; tentative D call: TRBD1 (6 bases). V was trimmed by 6 bases and J by 4 bases, leaving 12 bases between them. Germline V gene lookup returns CDR1 LNHDA and CDR2 SQIVND (reference sequence). The CDR3 runs 13 residues.

This chain uses TRBV7-9 with TRBJ2-3; D unresolved. This CDR3 is 12 amino acids long. Trimming removed 6 bases from V and 9 bases from J, with 13 bases in between. Germline CDR1 reads SEHNR; CDR2 reads FQNEAQ (reference sequence). The CDR3 DNA is TGTGCCAGCAGAAAAGACACACTAACGCAGTATTTT. This gives the protein CASRKDTLTQYF.

This chain uses TRBV28 with TRBJ2-5, with TRBD2 matching 8 bases. The V gene end was trimmed by 5 bases and the J gene end by 2 bases; junction bases not matched to a gene: 7. The CDR3 totals 15 residues. Germline V gene sequence: CDR1 MDHEN, CDR2 SYDVKM. CDR3 region: CASSHKRGPQETQYF. The DNA for the CDR3 is TGTGCCAGCAGTCATAAGCGGGGGCCGCAAGAGACCCAGTACTTC.

This sequence joins TRBV14 and TRBJ1-2, with 8 bases identical to TRBD1. V gave up 2 bases and J gave up 5 bases; unmatched junction bases: 10. CDR1 is SGHDN and CDR2 is FVKESK in the germline V gene. This CDR3 has 16 residues. CDR3 sequence reads: CASSQWGQEGRYGYTF. The CDR3, as DNA: TGTGCCAGCAGCCAATGGGGACAGGAAGGAAGATATGGCTACACCTTC.

In its sample, this clonotype was seen a few times. This chain joins TRBV4-3 and TRBJ2-1; 7 nucleotides agree with TRBD1. V gave up 0 bases and J gave up 2 bases; unmatched junction bases: 13. Germline CDR1 LGHNA, CDR2 YSLEER. This CDR3 spans 19 amino acids. The CDR3 DNA is TGCGCCAGCAGCCAAGAGGCGATTGTCTGGGACAGCACCTACAATGAGCAGTTCTTC. This codes for CASSQEAIVWDSTYNEQFF.